The 12 T cell receptor beta chains in this list originate from one sample, sequenced in a study of blood T cell repertoires in COVID-19. The table came from immunoSEQ multiplex PCR; TCRdb's copy has only in-frame clones and leaves some out. The sample consists of about 85,000 clones, roughly 80% of them appearing once. The specimen sequenced was peripheral blood. These receptors all come from a man aged 65-85 years with acute or convalescent COVID-19.

V gene TRBV6-5 combines with J gene TRBJ1-5, with 11 bases identical to TRBD1. Germline V gene data show CDR1 as MNHEY and CDR2 as SVGAGI. The V segment lost 8 bases and the J segment 0 bases; nucleotides outside the gene matches: 3. CDR3 length: 15 residues. CDR3 sequence reads: CASGQGADSNQPQHF. As DNA, the CDR3 is TGTGCCAGCGGACAGGGGGCAGATAGCAATCAGCCCCAGCATTTT.

This clone was observed a handful of times. The chain carries TRBV3-1 (or the pseudogene TRBV3-2) and TRBJ2-2; TRBD2 matches 9 bases. The CDR3 runs 16 residues. Per the germline V gene, CDR1 is LGHDT and CDR2 is YNNKEL (reference sequence). Unmatched junction bases numbered 2, after V lost 0 bases and J lost 3 bases. CDR3 in amino acids: CASSQETSGYTGELFF. The CDR3 DNA sequence: TGTGCCAGCAGCCAAGAGACTAGCGGTTACACCGGGGAGCTGTTTTTT.

The V call is TRBV2, the J call TRBJ1-2, with D perhaps matching TRBD1 (5 bases). V lost 10 bases and J 6 bases, leaving 21 bases between the germline ends. Germline values: CDR1 SNHLY, CDR2 FYNNEI. The CDR3 extends over 14 amino acids. CDR3 nucleotide sequence: TGTGCCATCCAAGGGGAAACAGAGTATCATGGCTACACCTTC. Protein sequence: CAIQGETEYHGYTF. Together with reference TRBV2 and TRBJ1-2, the CDR3 gives the full variable domain: EPEVTQTPSHQVTQMGQEVILRCVPISNHLYFYWYRQILGQKVEFLVSFYNNEISEKSEIFDDQFSVERPDGSNFTLKIRSTKLEDSAMYFCAIQGETEYHGYTFGSGTRLTVV.

This clone showed up just a few times. The rearrangement joins TRBV5-1 to TRBJ1-2; D gene ambiguous. V lost 0 bases and J 8 bases, leaving 11 bases between the germline ends. CDR3 size: 13 residues. Per the germline V gene, CDR1 is SGHRS and CDR2 is YFSETQ. The CDR3 DNA reads TGCGCCAGCAGCTTGGACAACCGGGGAGGCTACACCTTC. This sequence encodes CASSLDNRGGYTF.

This clone has only a few counts. The rearrangement links TRBV29-1 to TRBJ1-2; D unclear. V gave up 0 bases and J gave up 6 bases, with 11 bases separating them. Looked up from germline, CDR1 is SQVTM and CDR2 is ANQGSEA. The CDR3 length is 13 residues. This CDR3 reads CSVEDRVEDGYTF. DNA of the CDR3: TGCAGCGTTGAAGACAGAGTCGAGGATGGCTACACCTTC.

The rearrangement uses TRBV30 and TRBJ1-1; TRBD1 matches at 9 bases. Germline V gives CDR1 GTSNPN, CDR2 SVGIG (reference sequence). The CDR3 covers 15 residues. V gave up 0 bases and J gave up 3 bases; unmatched junction bases: 5. The DNA for the CDR3 is TGTGCCTGGAGTGTTTCCCGGACAGGGGACACTGAAGCTTTCTTT. Encoded protein: CAWSVSRTGDTEAFF.

This chain links TRBV28 with TRBJ2-7, with a weak D call TRBD2 (5 bases). Trimming took 4 bases from V and 3 from J, leaving 16 bases between them. The germline CDR1 and CDR2 sequences are MDHEN and SYDVKM. The CDR3 extends over 15 amino acids. CDR3 region: CASSSGETPHYEQYV. The CDR3 nucleotides are TGTGCCAGCAGTTCCGGGGAGACACCCCACTACGAGCAGTACGTC.

The V and J genes are TRBV29-1 and TRBJ1-1; D is perhaps TRBD1 (6 bases). Per germline, CDR1 SQVTM and CDR2 ANQGSEA. This CDR3 has 12 residues. The germline V and J ends were trimmed by 7 bases and 4 bases, with 13 bases remaining between them. CDR3 sequence (DNA): TGCAGCGGCAGTCAGGGGATCACTGAAGCTTTCTTT. Its protein is CSGSQGITEAFF.

V and J are TRBV19 and TRBJ2-7, with 9 bases lining up with TRBD1. This CDR3 spans 15 amino acids. The V gene end was trimmed by 3 bases and the J gene end by 4 bases; junction bases not matched to a gene: 7. Germline CDR1 reads LNHDA; CDR2 reads SQIVND (reference sequence). The CDR3 here is CASSIVGQGSYEQYF. CDR3 sequence (DNA): TGTGCCAGTAGTATTGTGGGACAGGGATCGTACGAGCAGTACTTC. Full variable domain (outside the CDR3, taken from reference TRBV19 and TRBJ2-7): DGGITQSPKYLFRKEGQNVTLSCEQNLNHDAMYWYRQDPGQGLRLIYYSQIVNDFQKGDIAEGYSVSREKKESFPLTVTSAQKNPTAFYLCASSIVGQGSYEQYFGPGTRLTVT.

This clone was recorded a few times. This sequence joins TRBV28 and TRBJ1-1, with 7 bases aligning to TRBD1. CDR3 size: 14 residues. J lost 1 base, V lost 4 bases, and 3 bases had no gene match. The germline CDR1 and CDR2 sequences are MDHEN and SYDVKM. The CDR3 region is CASSSYRGNTEAFF. CDR3 in DNA: TGTGCCAGCAGTTCGTACAGGGGGAACACTGAAGCTTTCTTT. Using reference TRBV28 and TRBJ1-1 for the parts outside the CDR3, the full variable domain is DVKVTQSSRYLVKRTGEKVFLECVQDMDHENMFWYRQDPGLGLRLIYFSYDVKMKEKGDIPEGYSVSREKKERFSLILESASTNQTSMYLCASSSYRGNTEAFFGQGTRLTVV.

The chain uses TRBV6-1 and TRBJ1-2; TRBD1 matches at 9 bases. The CDR3 totals 17 residues. The trim removed 4 bases at V and 2 bases at J, leaving 11 bases unmatched. Germline CDR1 and CDR2: MNHNS and SASEGT. CDR3 loop: CASSGPPGQGGNYGYTF. The CDR3 region has the DNA TGTGCCAGCAGTGGCCCACCGGGACAGGGAGGGAACTATGGCTACACCTTC.

This chain connects TRBV5-1 to TRBJ1-2, with 7 bases identical to TRBD1. V was pared by 4 bases and J by 6 bases, with 9 bases of the junction left unmatched. CDR3 size: 14 residues. From germline, CDR1 is SGHRS and CDR2 YFSETQ. CDR3 DNA sequence: TGCGCCAGCAGCCCTGGCGGGACAGTTGATGGCTACACCTTC. Residues: CASSPGGTVDGYTF.